These 30 T cell receptor beta chains were sequenced from one sample in a study of T cell clonality in common variable immunodeficiency. Clones were read by immunoSEQ multiplex PCR, and TCRdb kept only the in-frame ones, dropping some. The sample holds 25,000 to 35,000 clones, and no clone turns up only once. The specimen was peripheral blood mononuclear cells. The source is a person aged 18-69 years in good health.

This clone has a count of ten or more. The read is 3 residues too short to cover the CDR3 end, so that end is filled in from the germline J gene. The chain couples TRBV18 to TRBJ1-1; no firm D call. Germline values: CDR1 KGHSH, CDR2 LQKENI. Between the trimmed V and J ends, which lost 2 bases and 6 bases, there was a span of 10 bases. The CDR3 totals 13 residues. CDR3 DNA, as far as it was read: TGTGCCAGCTCACCAAATCAGGAGCCTGAA. It is translated as CASSPNQEPE. Given in full, the CDR3 is CASSPNQEPEAFF.

This clone has only a few counts. The sequenced part of the CDR3 DNA is TGTGCCTACGGACAGGGGCTCAGCATT. This codes for CAYGQGLSI. The whole CDR3 sequence is CAYGQGLSIQYF. The chain combines TRBV30 with TRBJ2-4; TRBD1 matches 9 bases. The read comes to an end 3 residues before the CDR3 does, leaving the germline J gene to fill in the end. This CDR3 has 12 amino acids. The V and J ends lost 7 bases and 9 bases, in that order; junction bases with no gene match: 7. Germline values: CDR1 GTSNPN, CDR2 SVGIG (reference sequence).

This clone was seen repeatedly, ten times or more. The CDR3 goes on 3 residues after the read ends, and that part is filled in from the germline J gene. The chain recombines TRBV6-1 with TRBJ1-5; a possible D gene is TRBD1 (5 bases). V was pared by 3 bases and J by 7 bases, with 10 bases between. This CDR3 comprises 13 residues. Germline CDR1 is MNHNS and CDR2 is SASEGT. The CDR3 bases that were read are TGTGCCAGCAGTGATACCAGGGTGCAGCCC. This gives the protein CASSDTRVQP. The CDR3, in full, reads CASSDTRVQPQHF.

This clone was seen many times. Read data end 3 residues before the CDR3 end; the end is taken from the germline J gene. The chain couples TRBV5-4 to TRBJ2-3; 9 nucleotides match TRBD1. The junction had 4 bases not matched to a gene; V was cut back by 4 bases and J by 4 bases. The CDR3 extends over 14 amino acids. The germline V gene has CDR1 SGHNT and CDR2 YYREEE (reference sequence). CDR3: CASSPDRGSDTQYF. The DNA read from the CDR3 is TGTGCCAGCAGCCCGGACAGGGGATCAGATACG.

This clone was seen only a few times. The CDR3 end is not reached by the read, which stops 3 residues before it; the germline J gene fills it in. V and J are TRBV18 and TRBJ2-3; TRBD2 matches 7 bases. This CDR3 spans 16 amino acids. The germline V gene has CDR1 KGHSH and CDR2 LQKENI. The CDR3 loop reads CASSPLQELAARPQYF. The sequenced CDR3 bases are TGTGCCAGCTCACCATTACAGGAGCTAGCGGCCAGACCG.

This clone was recorded at least ten times. Partial CDR3 DNA: TGTGCCTGGAGTGCAGGGGAGACC. Translated: CAWSAGET. The full CDR3 protein is CAWSAGETQYF. This chain uses TRBV30 with TRBJ2-5, with TRBD1 as a possible D gene (5 bases). The DNA ends 3 residues before the CDR3 does, and the rest of the CDR3 is filled in from the germline J gene. The germline CDR1 and CDR2 sequences are GTSNPN and SVGIG (reference sequence). The V end was cut by 1 base, the J end by 5 bases, with 5 bases between. This CDR3 comprises 11 residues.

This clone has a count of ten or more. The missing CDR3 end, 3 residues past where the read stops, is filled in from the germline J gene. The V gene is TRBV19, the J gene TRBJ2-3; possibly TRBD1 for D (5 bases). V dropped 4 bases and J dropped 4 bases, with 12 bases sitting between them. This CDR3 is built from 14 residues. Germline V gene sequence: CDR1 LNHDA, CDR2 SQIVND (reference sequence). CDR3 in amino acids: CASSTGFIADTQYF. The covered CDR3 bases are TGTGCCAGTAGTACAGGGTTCATAGCAGATACG.

This clone was counted a few times. The DNA ends 3 residues before the CDR3 does, and the rest of the CDR3 is filled in from the germline J gene. The chain uses TRBV6-1 and TRBJ1-1; a possible D gene is TRBD1 (6 bases). Deletions cut 1 base from V and 2 bases from J, with 14 bases between. The germline V gene encodes CDR1 MNHNS and CDR2 SASEGT. CDR3 length: 16 amino acids. CDR3 bases read: TGTGCCAGCAGTGAAGAAGTTGGAGGGGGTAACACTGAA. Translated: CASSEEVGGGNTE. The whole CDR3 region reads CASSEEVGGGNTEAFF.

There are many counts of this clone. The missing CDR3 end, 3 residues past where the read stops, is filled in from the germline J gene. The genes are TRBV7-8 and TRBJ2-1; weak D call: TRBD2 (5 bases). Looked up from germline, CDR1 is SGHVS and CDR2 is FQNEAQ. This CDR3 has 16 amino acids. The germline V and J ends were trimmed by 1 base and 1 base, with 11 bases remaining between them. The covered CDR3 bases are TGTGCCAGCAGCTTAGTTATCCTAGCTTCCTACAATGAG. It yields the protein CASSLVILASYNE. The CDR3 in its entirety is CASSLVILASYNEQFF.

In its sample, this clone was seen a few times. The CDR3 end falls 3 residues outside the read, so it is completed with the germline J gene. The chain is built from TRBV19 and TRBJ1-1, with a possible D match to TRBD1 (5 bases). This CDR3 contains 11 residues. Per the germline V gene, CDR1 is LNHDA and CDR2 is SQIVND (reference sequence). The CDR3 bases that were read are TGTGCCAGTAGTATCGGGGGGGTA. It is translated as CASSIGGV. In full, the CDR3 is CASSIGGVAFF.

As concerns this clone: The read is 3 residues too short to cover the CDR3 end, so that end is filled in from the germline J gene. The rearrangement uses TRBV20-1 and TRBJ2-5; weak D call: TRBD1 (6 bases). Between the trimmed V and J ends, which lost 3 bases and 5 bases, there was a span of 16 bases. Germline V gene sequence: CDR1 DFQATT, CDR2 SNEGSKA (reference sequence). The CDR3 loop spans 14 amino acids. CDR3 residues: CSASSPQGRETQYF. CDR3 DNA, as far as it was read: TGCAGTGCTAGCAGTCCACAGGGTCGGGAGACC.

This clone was seen only a few times. A junction boundary mismatches the germline segment, possibly from a read error. The read gets to within 3 residues of the CDR3 end, and the germline J gene fills in the rest. The chain uses TRBV7-9 and TRBJ2-7, with 10 bases identical to TRBD2. CDR1 is SEHNR, CDR2 FQNEAQ, per germline (reference sequence). The CDR3 has 14 residues. The sequenced part of the CDR3 DNA is TGTTCCAGCAGCGACGGACTAGCGGCCTACGAG. Its translation is CSSSDGLAAYE. The entire CDR3 is CSSSDGLAAYEQYF.

This clone was detected ten times or more. The CDR3 is cut off 3 residues early in the read; its end comes from the germline J gene. The J gene is TRBJ2-7, the V gene TRBV29-1; TRBD1 matches at 7 bases. Trimming took 4 bases from V and 3 from J; bases not matched to a gene: 6. Per the germline V gene, CDR1 is SQVTM and CDR2 is ANQGSEA. This CDR3 spans 13 amino acids. The covered CDR3 bases are TGCAGCGTTGGGGACAGACTAAACTACGAG. It specifies CSVGDRLNYE. The whole CDR3 protein is CSVGDRLNYEQYF.

This clone appeared a few times. The CDR3 end is not reached by the read, which stops 3 residues before it; the germline J gene fills it in. The chain recombines TRBV7-2 with TRBJ1-1; the D is unclear. CDR1 is SGHTA and CDR2 is FQGNSA in the germline V gene. The CDR3 extends over 13 amino acids. The sequenced CDR3 bases are TGTGCCAGCAGCTTAAGTGCGGGAGATACG. This translates into CASSLSAGDT. The full CDR3 protein reads CASSLSAGDTAFF. Based on the CDR3 plus reference TRBV7-2 and TRBJ1-1, the full variable domain is GAGVSQSPSNKVTEKGKDVELRCDPISGHTALYWYRQSLGQGLEFLIYFQGNSAPDKSGLPSDRFSAERTGGSVSTLTIQRTQQEDSAVYLCASSLSAGDTAFFGQGTRLTVV.

Ten or more counts support this clone. Sequencing ends 3 residues short of the CDR3 end; the germline J gene provides the rest. This chain links TRBV18 with TRBJ1-1, with D tentatively TRBD1 (5 bases). The CDR3 runs to 14 residues. Germline V gene sequence: CDR1 KGHSH, CDR2 LQKENI. CDR3 region: CASSQATSQGWAFF. The covered CDR3 bases are TGTGCCAGCTCCCAGGCCACCTCTCAGGGATGG.

In this sample, this clone turned up a few times. Its ends do not fully match the called genes, so a read error is possible. The read gets to within 3 residues of the CDR3 end, and the germline J gene fills in the rest. The V gene is TRBV5-1, the J gene TRBJ2-2, with 12 positions matching TRBD1. This CDR3 region has 15 residues. Germline V gives CDR1 SGHRS, CDR2 YFSETQ. Incomplete CDR3 DNA: TGCGCCGGCAGCCAGGGACAGGGGGCGTTCGGGGAG. This gives the protein CAGSQGQGAFGE. From start to end, the CDR3 is CAGSQGQGAFGELFF.

This clone has ten or more counts. The CDR3 sequence is CASSMQGAEQPQHF. The CDR3 bases that were read are TGTGCCAGTAGTATGCAGGGGGCAGAACAGCCC. The J gene is TRBJ1-5, the V gene TRBV19, with 8 bases matching TRBD1. The CDR3 goes on 3 residues after the read ends, and that part is filled in from the germline J gene. The CDR3 is 14 amino acids. The junction had 5 bases not matched to a gene; V was cut back by 3 bases and J by 7 bases. Per germline, CDR1 LNHDA and CDR2 SQIVND (reference sequence).

This clone was picked up many times. The read finishes 3 residues shy of the CDR3 end, and the germline J gene is used to complete it. The chain employs TRBV29-1 and TRBJ2-1, with D perhaps TRBD2 (6 bases). The germline V gene encodes CDR1 SQVTM and CDR2 ANQGSEA. The V and J ends lost 1 base and 3 bases respectively, with 16 bases between them. This CDR3 is built from 16 residues. The sequenced part of the CDR3 DNA is TGCAGCGTTGAAGTCGGCAGGCTAGCGAACTACAATGAG. Its protein product is CSVEVGRLANYNE. The CDR3 reads in full as CSVEVGRLANYNEQFF.

Comments on this clone: This may stem from a read error, because a much larger clone lies one nucleotide away. The CDR3 end is not reached by the read, which stops 3 residues before it; the germline J gene fills it in. The V gene is TRBV18, the J gene TRBJ2-3; a weak D match, TRBD2 (5 bases). Deletions cut 5 bases from V and 0 bases from J, with 21 bases between. CDR1 is KGHSH and CDR2 is LQKENI in the germline V gene. The CDR3 loop spans 18 amino acids. CDR3 sequence reads: CASSSQSIGERSTDTQYF. The DNA read from the CDR3 is TGTGCCAGCTCATCACAAAGTATCGGGGAACGAAGCACAGATACG.

This clone was found a few times. The read terminates 3 residues ahead of where the CDR3 ends, so the germline J gene completes it. The V call is TRBV30, the J call TRBJ1-2; D not certain. The CDR3 consists of 13 residues. Germline V lookup: CDR1 GTSNPN, CDR2 SVGIG (reference sequence). The CDR3 bases that were read are TGTGCCTGGAGTAGACTAGCGGGAGGAGAC. This codes for CAWSRLAGGD. The whole CDR3 sequence is CAWSRLAGGDYTF. Using reference TRBV30 and TRBJ1-2 for the parts outside the CDR3, the full variable domain is SQTIHQWPATLVQPVGSPLSLECTVEGTSNPNLYWYRQAAGRGLQLLFYSVGIGQISSEVPQNLSASRPQDRQFILSSKKLLLSDSGFYLCAWSRLAGGDYTFGSGTRLTVV.

This clone showed up just a few times. The sequenced fragment ends 3 residues before the CDR3 boundary, so the rest is inferred from the germline J gene. The J gene is TRBJ1-2, the V gene TRBV2; a possible D gene is TRBD1 (5 bases). The length of the CDR3 is 14 residues. The germline V gene encodes CDR1 SNHLY and CDR2 FYNNEI. The CDR3 bases that were read are TGTGCCAGCCGTCTAGCGGGAGTGACAGATACC. Its translation is CASRLAGVTDT. The CDR3 in full is CASRLAGVTDTYTF. The whole variable domain, filled in from reference TRBV2 and TRBJ1-2, reads EPEVTQTPSHQVTQMGQEVILRCVPISNHLYFYWYRQILGQKVEFLVSFYNNEISEKSEIFDDQFSVERPDGSNFTLKIRSTKLEDSAMYFCASRLAGVTDTYTFGSGTRLTVV.

Many counts were recorded for this clone. The read halts 3 residues ahead of the CDR3 end, with the missing end drawn from the germline J gene. This chain uses TRBV5-1 with TRBJ1-4, with no clear D. Trimming removed 2 bases at V and 0 bases at J, with 5 bases between. The CDR3 loop spans 14 amino acids. CDR1 is SGHRS, CDR2 YFSETQ, per germline. CDR3 residues: CASSFTATNEKLFF. The sequenced CDR3 bases are TGCGCCAGCAGCTTCACTGCAACTAATGAAAAA. The full variable domain, rest sourced from reference TRBV5-1 and TRBJ1-4, is KAGVTQTPRYLIKTRGQQVTLSCSPISGHRSVSWYQQTPGQGLQFLFEYFSETQRNKGNFPGRFSGRQFSNSRSEMNVSTLELGDSALYLCASSFTATNEKLFFGSGTQLSVL.

In this sample, this clone turned up many times. The CDR3 is cut off 3 residues early in the read; its end comes from the germline J gene. V gene TRBV19 combines with J gene TRBJ1-4, with TRBD1 identical over 8 bases. The V gene's germline CDR1 is LNHDA and CDR2 SQIVND (reference sequence). This CDR3 is built from 13 residues. V trimming: 7 bases; J trimming: 5 bases; junction bases outside the gene matches: 3. CDR3 sequence: CASKGQANEKLFF. The sequenced part of the CDR3 DNA is TGTGCCAGTAAGGGACAGGCAAATGAAAAA.

Notes on this clone: With the read ending 3 residues before the CDR3 end, the germline J gene is used to fill in that end. The chain carries TRBV7-9 and TRBJ1-2, with 7 bases matching TRBD1. CDR1 and CDR2 (germline): SEHNR, FQNEAQ (reference sequence). CDR3 length: 14 amino acids. CDR3 DNA (partial): TGTGCCAGCAGCCAGGGACAGAGCACAGATACC. Its translation: CASSQGQSTDT. Given in full, the CDR3 is CASSQGQSTDTYTF.

Many counts were recorded for this clone. From the germline J gene comes the end of the CDR3, since the read stops 3 residues before it. This rearrangement joins TRBV30 to TRBJ1-4; D is undetermined. The V end lost 2 bases, the J end lost 4 bases, and 8 bases lay between the germline ends. The CDR3 is 13 residues long. Germline CDR1 reads GTSNPN; CDR2 reads SVGIG (reference sequence). CDR3 DNA (partial): TGTGCCTGGAGTCCCCAGTTTAATGAAAAA. Amino acid sequence: CAWSPQFNEK. The complete CDR3 sequence is CAWSPQFNEKLFF.

This clone was recorded many times. The sequence runs out 3 residues before the end of the CDR3; the remainder is reconstructed from the germline J gene. V is TRBV7-9 and J is TRBJ2-1; 7 positions agree with TRBD2. The trim removed 5 bases at V and 4 bases at J, leaving 8 bases unmatched. Looked up from germline, CDR1 is SEHNR and CDR2 is FQNEAQ (reference sequence). The CDR3 is 15 residues long. The CDR3 bases that were read are TGTGCCAGCAGCGCCCCAGGACTAGTGTACAATGAG. Encoded protein: CASSAPGLVYNE. The complete CDR3 reads CASSAPGLVYNEQFF.

The table lists this clone with many counts. The read terminates 3 residues before the CDR3 end, so the remaining end is supplied by the germline J gene. The chain has TRBV20-1 and TRBJ2-3; weak D call: TRBD2 (6 bases). The CDR3 loop spans 14 amino acids. From germline, CDR1 is DFQATT and CDR2 SNEGSKA (reference sequence). Trimming shortened V by 0 bases and J by 4 bases, and 11 bases separated the two germline ends. The chain's CDR3 is CSARDWDLPDTQYF. Partial CDR3 DNA: TGCAGTGCTAGAGATTGGGACTTGCCAGATACG.

The sample holds a few counts of this clone. The sequence runs out 3 residues before the end of the CDR3; the remainder is reconstructed from the germline J gene. The chain is built from TRBV7-8 and TRBJ1-5; 12 nucleotides match TRBD1. There are 16 residues in the CDR3. Germline-derived CDR1 and CDR2 are SGHVS and FQNEAQ. The V segment lost 5 bases and the J segment 7 bases; nucleotides outside the gene matches: 9. The covered CDR3 bases are TGTGCCAGCAGCCCGGCCGGGACAGGGGGCAGACAGCCC. Its protein is CASSPAGTGGRQP. The CDR3 in full is CASSPAGTGGRQPQHF. The whole variable domain, remainder taken from reference TRBV7-8 and TRBJ1-5, is GAGVSQSPRYKVAKRGQDVALRCDPISGHVSLFWYQQALGQGPEFLTYFQNEAQLDKSGLPSDRFFAERPEGSVSTLKIQRTQQEDSAVYLCASSPAGTGGRQPQHFGDGTRLSIL.

This chain's CDR3 is CASSPPATDRQGYTF. The CDR3 DNA, read in part, is TGTGCCAGCTCACCACCTGCCACAGACCGTCAGGGC. V gene TRBV18 combines with J gene TRBJ1-2; D unresolved. The CDR3 end is not reached by the read, which stops 3 residues before it; the germline J gene fills it in. The germline CDR1 and CDR2 sequences are KGHSH and LQKENI. This CDR3 spans 15 amino acids.

The sample holds many counts of this clone. The read halts 3 residues ahead of the CDR3 end, with the missing end drawn from the germline J gene. This chain links TRBV12-3 or TRBV12-4 with TRBJ2-1, with 12 bases matching TRBD2. The junction had 7 bases not matched to a gene; V was cut back by 5 bases and J by 5 bases. There are 16 residues in the CDR3. The CDR3 is CASSETSGRGNNEQFF. Incomplete CDR3 DNA: TGTGCCAGCAGTGAGACTAGCGGGAGAGGCAACAATGAG.